This record covers a single T cell receptor beta chain. Method: immunoSEQ multiplex PCR; TCRdb's copy keeps in-frame clones and lacks some. The sample holds more than 90,000 clones, 84% seen once. The data originate from a study of T cell responses to AZD1222 COVID-19 vaccine. The J segment lost 4 bases and the V segment lost 4 bases, leaving 12 bases of the junction unmatched. The CDR3 is made up of 16 amino acids. The V gene's germline CDR1 is MGHDK and CDR2 SYGVNS. The receptor was derived from an adult in good health. The chain carries TRBV25-1 and TRBJ2-7, with 8 positions matching TRBD1. Sequenced material: peripheral blood, taken on day 0 of AZD1222 vaccination. Here the CDR3 DNA reads TGTGCCAGCAGTGGGTACCGGGACAGGTATTCGTACGAGCAGTACTTC. This encodes CASSGYRDRYSYEQYF.